The T cell receptor (beta chain) under discussion was sequenced for a study of blood T cell repertoires in COVID-19. In the study overall: Specimens from acute and convalescent COVID-19 originated in the United States, Italy and Spain. T cells, B-cell-depleted T cells, or PBMCs supplied cDNA or gDNA.

In the source study's methods: Quantification of nucleated cells was approximated via reference gene primer amplification. Sequencing used immunoSEQ multiplex PCR; TCRdb keeps in-frame clones, though not all of them. V and J calls and clone size are those listed in that table; D and trimming were worked out from the DNA. The sample has tens of thousands of clones; roughly 83% are singletons. Germline V CDR1 and CDR2: SGHRS, YFSETQ. Trimming cost V 4 bases and J 6 bases, with 14 bases left between them. This CDR3 spans 15 amino acids. The chain recombines TRBV5-1 with TRBJ2-6; unclear D gene. The source of this sequence is a man older than 75 with active or convalescent COVID-19. Sequencing input: peripheral blood. CDR3 nucleotide sequence: TGCGCCAGCAGCCCGGCGGTACGTCCGGCCAACGTCCTGACTTTC. Protein sequence: CASSPAVRPANVLTF.